Each of the 2 T cell receptor beta chains below was sequenced from the same sample in a study of cytomegalovirus exposure and HLA in healthy donors. It was with 60 Vbeta and 13 Jbeta primers that the PCR ran. Measured with immunoSEQ multiplex PCR; TCRdb has only the in-frame clones, and not every one. The sample yields some 110,000 clones, around two thirds seen once. Material: PBMCs. These receptors came from a man aged 60 to 75 in good health and CMV-seropositive.

This chain connects TRBV28 to TRBJ2-7; 8 bases agree with TRBD1. Germline CDR1 MDHEN, CDR2 SYDVKM. Germline trimming cut 6 bases from V and 5 bases from J; bases unmatched to any gene: 9. CDR3 length equals 14 residues. CDR3 protein: CASRRDRGPNEQYF. Written as DNA, the CDR3 is TGTGCCAGCAGGCGCGACAGGGGCCCGAACGAGCAGTACTTC.

As for this clone: Sequence at one end of the junction differs from germline and may be a read error. The rearrangement joins TRBV6-5 to TRBJ2-1, with a weak D call TRBD2 (5 bases). CDR1 and CDR2 from the germline V gene are MNHEY and SVGAGI. CDR3 length: 16 amino acids. The CDR3 is CASSYPRASSHNEQFF. CDR3 nucleotide sequence: TGTGCCAGCAGTTACCCCCGGGCTAGCTCCCACAATGAGCAGTTCTTC.